This is a list of T cell receptor beta chains from one sample in a study of blood T cell repertoires in COVID-19. Profiled with immunoSEQ multiplex PCR; TCRdb holds only in-frame clones, not every one. The repertoire consists of about 170,000 clones, with about 85% occurring once and the leading ten covering around 6.9%. The sample taken for sequencing was peripheral blood. These receptors were collected from a man older than 75 with COVID-19, enrolled during active disease. Each CDR3 is given with its conserved first and last residue. D genes are given only for firm matches. Clone size is given for some rows only: seen once, a few or many times, or a class if the clone is expanded.

. | . | TRBJ1-3 | TRBV9 | TGTGCCAGCAGCGTAGCTACCGGGTCTATAAACACCATATATTTT | CASSVATGSINTIYF
TRBD1 | . | TRBJ1-2 | TRBV2 | TGTGCCAGCAGTGGGGGACAGGGCTATGGCTACACCTTC | CASSGGQGYGYTF
. | . | TRBJ1-1 | TRBV3-1/TRBV3-2 | TGTGCCAGCAGCCGGTCGGACAGACAGAACACTGAAGCTTTCTTT | CASSRSDRQNTEAFF
. | . | TRBJ1-6 | TRBV4-2 | TGTGCCAGCAGCCATTCAACCTCGAGGAGCTCCTATAATTCACCCCTCCACTTT | CASSHSTSRSSYNSPLHF
TRBD1 | . | TRBJ2-5 | TRBV19 | TGTGCCACCTCGAGGAGACAGGGGGCACGGACCCAGTACTTC | CATSRRQGARTQYF
. | . | TRBJ1-4 | TRBV27 | TGTGCCAGCAGTAAGGAGACAGGTGAAAAACTGTTTTTT | CASSKETGEKLFF
. | . | TRBJ2-7 | TRBV5-1 | TGCGCCAGCAGCGCAGGGGATTCCTACGAGCAGTACTTC | CASSAGDSYEQYF
. | . | TRBJ1-2 | TRBV5-1 | TGCGCCAGCAGCTTGGAGGGGAACTATGGCTACACCTTC | CASSLEGNYGYTF
TRBD1 | . | TRBJ2-7 | TRBV10-3 | TGTGCCATCAGTGACCGCAGGGGGCAATACGAGCAGTACTTC | CAISDRRGQYEQYF
TRBD2 | . | TRBJ2-1 | TRBV20-1 | TGCAGTGCTAGTACGGGGTGGGGACTAGCGGGAGAGCAGTTCTTC | CSASTGWGLAGEQFF
TRBD1 | . | TRBJ1-4 | TRBV3-1/TRBV3-2 | TGTGCCAGCAGCCAACGACAGGGGGCGAGTGAAAAACTGTTTTTT | CASSQRQGASEKLFF
. | . | TRBJ2-7 | TRBV12-5 | TGTGCTAGTGGTTTATTAGGGGGGGCGCCCCACGAGCAGTACTTC | CASGLLGGAPHEQYF
. | once | TRBJ2-5 | TRBV29-1 | TGCAGCGTTGAATTCCCGGGTCGGGAGACCCAGTACTTC | CSVEFPGRETQYF
TRBD1 | few | TRBJ1-1 | TRBV7-9 | TGTGCCAGCAGTCGGCAGGGGGCCACTGAAGCTTTCTTT | CASSRQGATEAFF
. | . | TRBJ1-1 | TRBV6-5 | TGTGCCAGCAGGTCGGGGTCTGGGGACACTGAAGCTTTCTTT | CASRSGSGDTEAFF
TRBD1 | . | TRBJ1-2 | TRBV5-8 | TGTGCCAGCAGCTTCCGGGACAGGACATTCTATGGCTACACCTTC | CASSFRDRTFYGYTF
. | . | TRBJ1-2 | TRBV9 | TGTGCCAGCAGCCACACTGACCGACTGTATGGCTACACCTTC | CASSHTDRLYGYTF
. | . | TRBJ1-5 | TRBV5-6 | TGTGCCAGCAGCTTTTCAGGGACTAATCAGCCCCAGCATTTT | CASSFSGTNQPQHF
TRBD2 | . | TRBJ2-7 | TRBV6-5 | TGTGCCAGCCGTCTAGCGGGGCGCTCCTACGAGCAGTACTTC | CASRLAGRSYEQYF
. | . | TRBJ1-3 | TRBV6-2/TRBV6-3 | TGTGCCAGCAGTAATCCAGGGAAGGCCGGAAACACCATATATTTT | CASSNPGKAGNTIYF
TRBD1 | once | TRBJ1-1 | TRBV3-1/TRBV3-2 | TGTGCCAGCAGCCTTAGGACAGGTATGAACACTGAAGCTTTCTTT | CASSLRTGMNTEAFF
. | once | TRBJ2-7 | TRBV6-5 | TGTGCCAGCAGGAGAGACGGGAAAGACTTCTACGAGCAGTACTTC | CASRRDGKDFYEQYF
. | . | TRBJ1-1 | TRBV21-1 | TGTGCCAGCAGGGGACAGGGTCGAGAGAACACTGAAGCTTTCTTT | CASRGQGRENTEAFF
. | . | TRBJ2-7 | TRBV2 | TGTGCCAGCAGTGGCTACAGGACAGCGTACGAGCAGTACTTC | CASSGYRTAYEQYF
TRBD1 | . | TRBJ1-5 | TRBV23-1 | TGCGCCAGCAGTCAATACAGGGGGCGCGGGAATCAGCCCCAGCATTTT | CASSQYRGRGNQPQHF
. | . | TRBJ1-5 | TRBV11-2 | TGTGCCAGCAGCTTAGAGAGGAATCAGCCCCAGCATTTT | CASSLERNQPQHF
. | . | TRBJ1-4 | TRBV5-1 | TGCGCCAGCAGCTCGGACATCATGGGATCCGCTAATGAAAAACTGTTTTTT | CASSSDIMGSANEKLFF
TRBD1 | . | TRBJ1-2 | TRBV5-1 | TGCGCCAGCAGAAGCATTAGACAGGGGAACTATGGCTACACCTTC | CASRSIRQGNYGYTF
TRBD2 | once | TRBJ2-5 | TRBV24-1 | TGTGCCACCAGTGGGCTAGCGGGTCAAGAGACCCAGTACTTC | CATSGLAGQETQYF
. | . | TRBJ1-6 | TRBV7-8 | TGTGCCAGCAGCTCCACCCGTGTAGCTTATAATTCACCCCTCCACTTT | CASSSTRVAYNSPLHF
TRBD2 | . | TRBJ2-2 | TRBV5-4 | TGTGCCAGCAGCTTGGAAGCGGGGGCTTCGAACACCGGGGAGCTGTTTTTT | CASSLEAGASNTGELFF
TRBD1 | . | TRBJ2-7 | TRBV5-1 | TGCGCCAGCAGCTCAGGGGGCGCGGGCCCCTACGAGCAGTACTTC | CASSSGGAGPYEQYF
. | once | TRBJ1-5 | TRBV11-2 | TGTGCCAGCAGCTCCCCGGGTCAGCCCCAGCATTTT | CASSSPGQPQHF
. | . | TRBJ1-2 | TRBV5-8 | TGTGCCAGCAGCTTCGGGAGCGTCAGGGTTAACTATGGCTACACCTTC | CASSFGSVRVNYGYTF
. | . | TRBJ1-2 | TRBV7-9 | TGTGCCAGCAGCTTAGATACAGGACGCCTCGCTAACTATGGCTACACCTTC | CASSLDTGRLANYGYTF
. | . | TRBJ1-5 | TRBV27 | TGTGCCAGCAGTTTAAGCAGGCTGGGCAATCAGCCCCAGCATTTT | CASSLSRLGNQPQHF
. | . | TRBJ1-6 | TRBV9 | TGTGCCAGCAGCGGTTTCTCGAGCTCCTATAATTCACCCCTCCACTTT | CASSGFSSSYNSPLHF
. | . | TRBJ2-3 | TRBV24-1 | TGTGCCACCAGTGATTCAGGACAGAGCACAGATACGCAGTATTTT | CATSDSGQSTDTQYF
. | once | TRBJ2-7 | TRBV5-4 | TGTGCCAGCAGCTTGTTCCAGGGAAGTAGTTACGAGCAGTACTTC | CASSLFQGSSYEQYF
TRBD1 | . | TRBJ2-1 | TRBV5-1 | TGCGCCAGCCGACAGGGGCCGAGCTCCTACAATGAGCAGTTCTTC | CASRQGPSSYNEQFF
. | . | TRBJ1-5 | TRBV5-4 | TGTGCCAGCAGCTTCCCCAGGAGGGGGGGGCCCCAGCATTTT | CASSFPRRGGPQHF
. | . | TRBJ1-2 | TRBV10-3 | TGTGCCATCATGGAAACAGGGACTAACTATGGCTACACCTTC | CAIMETGTNYGYTF
. | . | TRBJ1-3 | TRBV19 | TGTGCCAGTAGTCCCGGGAAAAAGGGCTCTGGAAACACCATATATTTT | CASSPGKKGSGNTIYF
. | . | TRBJ2-3 | TRBV11-2 | TGTGCCAGCAGCTTAGATCCGGCGGCAGATACGCAGTATTTT | CASSLDPAADTQYF